This TCR beta chain was obtained from a study of blood T cell repertoires in COVID-19. Germline lookup yields CDR1 SQVTM and CDR2 ANQGSEA. The length of the CDR3 is 14 residues. V was clipped by 5 bases and J by 0 bases; unmatched bases: 3. Sequencing used immunoSEQ multiplex PCR; TCRdb keeps in-frame clones, though not all of them. Of 70,000 to 95,000 clones listed, around 88% are singletons. The rearrangement uses TRBV29-1 and TRBJ2-2, with 7 bases identical to TRBD1. This TCR was recovered from a woman at least 80 years old with acute or convalescent COVID-19. What was sequenced was peripheral blood. The CDR3 protein is CSVFTGANTGELFF. CDR3 coding DNA: TGCAGCGTTTTCACAGGGGCGAACACCGGGGAGCTGTTTTTT.